The entry below gives a single T cell receptor (beta chain) sequence along with its context. Antigen: not known. Single viable CD3+CD4+CD8-CD45RO+ cells were sorted as the memory CD4+ T cells. After thawing, CD4+ T cells were positively selected. This record belongs to a study of memory CD4+ T cells and cytomegalovirus serostatus. The wider study: Of the healthy Belgian adults, nine or ten were CMV seropositive and 24 seronegative.

Findings and limits, study-wide: CD4+ memory repertoires contained about 40% of the roughly 160 reported CMV TCRbeta sequences. CMV serostatus prediction reached median AUC around 0.95, or 0.9 with US-trained model.

Produced via immunoSEQ multiplex PCR; TCRdb's table is partial and in-frame only. This sample has 85,000 to 100,000 clones; about 80% occur once, and the top ten carry about 4%. The clonotype originates from an adult in good health and CMV-seropositive. Material: memory CD4+ T cells from blood.

Here the CDR3 DNA reads TGTGCCAGCAGCCCCACGGGGGCGTATCAGCCCCAGCATTTT. Its translation is CASSPTGAYQPQHF. The chain carries TRBV7-9 and TRBJ1-5; a weak D match, TRBD1 (6 bases). Deletions cut 5 bases from V and 5 bases from J, with 13 bases between. The CDR3 is 14 residues long. Germline V gene data show CDR1 as SEHNR and CDR2 as FQNEAQ (reference sequence).